This TCR beta chain was recorded in a study of T cell changes during pregnancy in multiple sclerosis. The CDR3 spans 13 residues. V lost 2 bases, J lost 5 bases, and 1 base stayed unmatched. Germline CDR1 reads ENHRY; CDR2 reads SYGVKD. Data came from immunoSEQ multiplex PCR; TCRdb stores just in-frame clones and leaves some out. Altogether about 89,000 clones are present, about 91% being singletons, with the ten largest covering approximately 2%. The chain employs TRBV10-3 and TRBJ2-3, with 7 bases that match TRBD2. The input for sequencing was peripheral blood, taken after pregnancy. This TCR was sampled from a female donor in good health, enrolled as a control in a pregnancy study. The CDR3: CAISEPGGDTQYF. The CDR3 DNA sequence: TGTGCCATCAGTGAGCCGGGAGGAGATACGCAGTATTTT.